Presented here are 24 T cell receptor beta chains from one specimen sequenced in a study of blood T cell repertoires in COVID-19 (dated by TCRdb to about 2020). Libraries came from the immunoSEQ multiplex PCR assay. The clones in this table, taken by TCRdb from immuneACCESS, are in-frame only. Not every clone is retained; where verified, under half of the shortfall comes from an unresolved V gene, and the cause of the rest is unknown. The sample profile shows more than 120,000 clones; 75% to 90% of them were found once. The ten largest clonotypes hold 3.9% of the sample. Sequenced input: PBMCs or T cells enriched from blood (not recorded which). The receptors originated from a man in his forties or fifties in a cohort exposed to, infected with or recovered from COVID-19 (not recorded which).

This chain joins TRBV15 and TRBJ1-3; D might be TRBD1 (6 bases). This CDR3 region has 15 residues. Per the germline V gene, CDR1 is LNHNV and CDR2 is YYDKDF (reference sequence). V was cut by 5 bases and J by 0 bases, with 11 bases left in between. CDR3 sequence reads: CATSSRDISGNTIYF. DNA for the CDR3: TGTGCCACCAGCTCCCGGGACATCTCTGGAAACACCATATATTTT. The variable domain in full, completed from reference TRBV15 and TRBJ1-3, reads DAMVIQNPRYQVTQFGKPVTLSCSQTLNHNVMYWYQQKSSQAPKLLFHYYDKDFNNEADTPDNFQSRRPNTSFCFLDIRSPGLGDTAMYLCATSSRDISGNTIYFGEGSWLTVV.

This sequence joins TRBV28 and TRBJ2-3, with D possibly TRBD2 on 6 matching bases. V lost 6 bases and J 2 bases, leaving 12 bases between the germline ends. This CDR3 contains 14 residues. Per the germline V gene, CDR1 is MDHEN and CDR2 is SYDVKM. CDR3 loop: CASSPTSTTDTQYF. As DNA, the CDR3 is TGTGCCAGCAGCCCAACTAGCACCACAGATACGCAGTATTTT.

V usage is TRBV7-8 and J usage is TRBJ2-3; the match to TRBD2 covers 15 bases. The CDR3 has 16 amino acids. Germline values: CDR1 SGHVS, CDR2 FQNEAQ. J gave up 5 bases and V 5 bases, and 5 bases lay outside the gene matches. CDR3 coding DNA: TGTGCCAGCAGCCCTCGGACTAGCGGGGGGGAAGATACGCAGTATTTT. Encoded protein: CASSPRTSGGEDTQYF.

This clone is a singleton in its sample. The genes are TRBV5-5 and TRBJ2-7; possible D gene TRBD1, 5 bases. This CDR3 has 15 amino acids. V lost 2 bases and J 4 bases, leaving 16 bases between the germline ends. Germline CDR1 is SGHKS and CDR2 is YYEKEE (reference sequence). The CDR3 protein is CASSFEQGTLYEQYF. In DNA, the CDR3 is TGTGCCAGCAGCTTTGAGCAGGGAACTTTGTACGAGCAGTACTTC.

This clone was picked up one time. V is TRBV7-7 and J is TRBJ2-7, with D hard to call. V gave up 1 base and J gave up 3 bases, with 7 bases separating them. The CDR3 runs to 13 residues. The germline V gene encodes CDR1 SSHAT and CDR2 FNYEAQ (reference sequence). Here the CDR3 DNA reads TGTGCCAGCAGCTTAGATTCCGGCTACGAGCAGTACTTC. This sequence encodes CASSLDSGYEQYF.

This chain connects TRBV5-4 to TRBJ1-6; 7 bases align to TRBD1. CDR1 and CDR2 from the germline V gene are SGHNT and YYREEE (reference sequence). CDR3 length: 15 amino acids. V lost 4 bases and J lost 14; bases outside the gene matches: 15. The CDR3 loop is CASSHPTVGQGALHF. For the CDR3, the DNA is TGTGCCAGCAGCCACCCGACAGTCGGGCAGGGGGCCCTCCACTTT.

The chain carries TRBV18 and TRBJ1-5, with TRBD1 as a possible D gene (5 bases). V was trimmed by 6 bases and J by 1 base, leaving 19 bases between them. The V gene's germline CDR1 is KGHSH and CDR2 LQKENI. CDR3 length: 17 amino acids. The CDR3 loop reads CASSPSGGMRSNQPQHF. The CDR3 nucleotides read TGTGCCAGCTCGCCTTCGGGGGGGATGCGCAGCAATCAGCCCCAGCATTTT.

This rearrangement joins TRBV7-9 to TRBJ2-1; D possibly corresponds to TRBD2 (5 bases). V was shortened by 1 base and J by 9 bases, with 7 bases between the two germline ends. Germline V gene lookup returns CDR1 SEHNR and CDR2 FQNEAQ (reference sequence). The CDR3 runs 12 residues. CDR3: CASSLVSGEQFF. The CDR3 DNA is TGTGCCAGCAGCTTAGTCAGCGGTGAGCAGTTCTTC.

J is TRBJ1-2 and V is TRBV23-1, with 7 positions matching TRBD1. TRBV23-1 is sorted into the ORF group, with uncertain function. CDR3 length equals 11 residues. The V segment lost 8 bases and the J segment 8 bases; nucleotides outside the gene matches: 5. Here the CDR3 reads CASVPGQGYTF. CDR3 DNA: TGCGCCAGCGTACCGGGACAGGGCTACACCTTC.

CDR3 in amino acids: CASSLDNEQYF. The CDR3 nucleotides are TGTGCCAGCAGCTTAGACAACGAGCAGTACTTC. The chain is built from TRBV7-8 and TRBJ2-7, with no clear D. CDR1 is SGHVS and CDR2 is FQNEAQ in the germline V gene. Trimming left V 1 base short and J 5 bases short, with 3 bases between. The CDR3 contains 11 residues. The whole variable domain, remainder taken from reference TRBV7-8 and TRBJ2-7, is GAGVSQSPRYKVAKRGQDVALRCDPISGHVSLFWYQQALGQGPEFLTYFQNEAQLDKSGLPSDRFFAERPEGSVSTLKIQRTQQEDSAVYLCASSLDNEQYFGPGTRLTVT.

This clone turned up a few times. The chain combines TRBV4-1 with TRBJ1-2; 7 positions agree with TRBD1. CDR3 size: 15 residues. Per the germline V gene, CDR1 is MGHRA and CDR2 is YSYEKL. V dropped 1 base and J dropped 7; count of bases not matched to a gene: 9. CDR3 coding DNA: TGCGCCAGCAGCCAAGGAGGTACAGGGGCGGGTGGCTACACCTTC. Its protein product is CASSQGGTGAGGYTF.

The rearrangement joins TRBV7-2 to TRBJ2-5; D gene unclear. CDR3 length equals 12 residues. Germline V gene sequence: CDR1 SGHTA, CDR2 FQGNSA. V was cut by 5 bases and J by 2 bases, with 6 bases left in between. The CDR3 protein is CASSIQQETQYF. The CDR3, as DNA: TGTGCCAGCAGCATACAGCAAGAGACCCAGTACTTC.

The chain couples TRBV28 to TRBJ2-7, with D possibly matching TRBD1 (5 bases). The ends were cut back, 6 bases at V and 4 bases at J, with 19 bases in the middle. Germline-derived CDR1 and CDR2 are MDHEN and SYDVKM. The CDR3 extends over 15 amino acids. The CDR3 DNA sequence: TGTGCCAGCAGCCGGGTGGACACGCCCCGGTACGAGCAGTACTTC. It translates to CASSRVDTPRYEQYF.

The V call is TRBV28, the J call TRBJ1-2; unclear D gene. V lost 2 bases, J lost 4 bases, and 17 bases lay in between. Germline V CDR1 and CDR2: MDHEN, SYDVKM. The CDR3 consists of 16 residues. The CDR3 sequence: CASSLDDTDPSYGYTF. Here the CDR3 DNA reads TGTGCCAGCAGTTTAGATGACACAGACCCGAGCTATGGCTACACCTTC.

The rearrangement joins TRBV19 to TRBJ1-1; the D gene is possibly TRBD1 (6 bases). Trimming stripped 6 bases from V and 2 bases from J, with 10 bases between. The CDR3 spans 13 residues. The germline CDR1 and CDR2 sequences are LNHDA and SQIVND (reference sequence). CDR3 amino acids: CASRIRGNTEAFF. The CDR3 bases are TGTGCCAGTAGGATCAGGGGAAACACTGAAGCTTTCTTT.

The V and J genes are TRBV6-5 and TRBJ2-2; D is ambiguous. V gave up 2 bases and J gave up 5 bases, with 9 bases separating them. CDR3 length: 14 residues. From germline, CDR1 is MNHEY and CDR2 SVGAGI. The CDR3 sequence: CASSYLTATGELFF. The CDR3 bases are TGTGCCAGCAGTTACCTCACAGCTACCGGGGAGCTGTTTTTT.

This chain connects TRBV2 to TRBJ2-1, with 7 bases matching TRBD1. Germline-derived CDR1 and CDR2 are SNHLY and FYNNEI. The CDR3 extends over 17 amino acids. V trimming: 6 bases; J trimming: 5 bases; junction bases outside the gene matches: 16. DNA for the CDR3: TGTGCCAGCAGCGAACTTCTTACAGGGGTTGGACACAATGAGCAGTTCTTC. It yields the protein CASSELLTGVGHNEQFF.

The chain has TRBV9 and TRBJ1-2; TRBD1 aligns across 7 bases. The CDR3 runs to 14 residues. The V gene end was trimmed by 0 bases and the J gene end by 3 bases; junction bases not matched to a gene: 2. Germline CDR1 and CDR2: SGDLS and YYNGEE. CDR3 nucleotide sequence: TGTGCCAGCAGCGTAGCCGGGACAGACTATGGCTACACCTTC. Translated, it gives CASSVAGTDYGYTF.

The rearrangement joins TRBV30 to TRBJ1-6; D is unresolved. Trimming stripped 0 bases from V and 5 bases from J, with 8 bases between. The CDR3 runs to 14 residues. Germline-derived CDR1 and CDR2 are GTSNPN and SVGIG (reference sequence). The CDR3 region is CAWSVLTDNSPLHF. The CDR3 DNA sequence: TGTGCCTGGAGTGTACTTACAGATAATTCACCCCTCCACTTT.

This chain links TRBV5-1 with TRBJ2-7, with TRBD1 as a possible D gene (6 bases). Germline CDR1 SGHRS, CDR2 YFSETQ. The CDR3 consists of 16 residues. V lost 4 bases, J lost 3 bases, and 20 bases lay in between. The CDR3 region is CASSPGQGLVFYEQYF. CDR3 bases: TGCGCCAGCAGCCCCGGCCAGGGGTTGGTGTTCTACGAGCAGTACTTC.

The J gene is TRBJ1-2, the V gene TRBV6-5, with D unclear. The CDR3 covers 11 residues. The germline gives CDR1 MNHEY, CDR2 SVGAGI. Trimming cost V 8 bases and J 8 bases, with 12 bases left between them. The CDR3 DNA sequence: TGTGCCAGCGAGGTATACGACGGCTACACCTTC. Protein product: CASEVYDGYTF.

V gene TRBV25-1 combines with J gene TRBJ2-5; a weak D match, TRBD2 (6 bases). V lost 3 bases and J lost 4, with 12 bases in between. Germline CDR1 MGHDK, CDR2 SYGVNS. This CDR3 spans 14 amino acids. The DNA of the CDR3 is TGTGCCAGCAGTGACCCCCTCGGGGGAGAGACCCAGTACTTC. This encodes CASSDPLGGETQYF.

The chain links TRBV10-3 to TRBJ2-7, with 8 bases identical to TRBD2. The CDR3 is made up of 15 amino acids. The V gene end was trimmed by 0 bases and the J gene end by 3 bases; junction bases not matched to a gene: 4. Germline V gene sequence: CDR1 ENHRY, CDR2 SYGVKD. CDR3 sequence: CAISESSTSGYEQYF. In nucleotides, the CDR3 is TGTGCCATCAGTGAGTCGAGTACTAGCGGCTACGAGCAGTACTTC.

The J gene is TRBJ2-7, the V gene TRBV14, with TRBD2 as a possible D gene (5 bases). Germline loops: CDR1 SGHDN, CDR2 FVKESK. Trimming left V 0 bases short and J 0 bases short, with 9 bases between. The CDR3 runs 15 residues. CDR3 DNA sequence: TGTGCCAGCAGCCAAGATGAGGGTACCTCCTACGAGCAGTACTTC. Its protein product is CASSQDEGTSYEQYF.